The 14 T cell receptor beta chains in this list originate from one sample, sequenced in a study of beta chain features in type 1 diabetes. Findings of the study overall: Among patients with Type 1 diabetes, TCRB CDR3s were moderately but significantly shorter in every one of the four CD4+ subsets.

The investigators reverse transcribed all of the isolated RNA, so they sequenced expressed TCRB transcripts. Libraries were prepared by immunoSEQ multiplex PCR; TCRdb keeps only in-frame clonotypes and omits some of them. The sample holds under 350,000 clones; roughly an eighth are singletons and the top ten take 0.017%. The antigens of these receptors remain unknown. The sample consisted of naive CD4+ T cells from blood. These receptors were taken from a man younger than 45 with type 1 diabetes.

This CDR3 is CASRMGIAGQGETQYF. CDR3 nucleotides: TGTGCCAGCAGAATGGGGATAGCGGGACAGGGGGAGACCCAGTACTTC. The chain recombines TRBV27 with TRBJ2-5; 10 bases are shared with TRBD1. The CDR3 consists of 16 residues. Unmatched junction bases numbered 12, after V lost 6 bases and J lost 5 bases. Germline loops: CDR1 MNHEY, CDR2 SMNVEV (reference sequence).

The CDR3 spells CASSTYRAFTDTQYF. In DNA form, the CDR3 reads TGCGCCAGCAGCACCTACAGGGCATTCACAGATACGCAGTATTTT. This rearrangement joins TRBV5-1 to TRBJ2-3; the D gene is possibly TRBD1 (6 bases). V gave up 4 bases and J gave up 2 bases, with 14 bases separating them. Germline CDR1 and CDR2: SGHRS and YFSETQ. CDR3 length: 15 amino acids.

This clone was observed once. This rearrangement joins TRBV7-7 to TRBJ2-1, with D maybe TRBD2 (7 bases). The CDR3 loop spans 15 amino acids. Per germline, CDR1 SSHAT and CDR2 FNYEAQ (reference sequence). CDR3 sequence (DNA): TGTGCTAGCTGGGGGGGGGCGAGCTCCTACAATGAGCAGTTCTTC. Its protein product is CASWGGASSYNEQFF.

This chain connects TRBV19 to TRBJ2-1; 12 bases match TRBD2. Trimming cost V 6 bases and J 4 bases; bases outside gene matches: 4. The CDR3 covers 15 residues. CDR1 LNHDA and CDR2 SQIVND come from the germline V gene (reference sequence). The CDR3 DNA reads TGTGCCAGTAGCCGACTAGCGGGAGAGTACAATGAGCAGTTCTTC. Its translation: CASSRLAGEYNEQFF.

This clone came up once. V is TRBV11-2 and J is TRBJ2-1; TRBD2 aligns across 8 bases. The CDR3 spans 14 residues. Germline V CDR1 and CDR2: SGHAT, FQNNGV. V gave up 8 bases and J gave up 3 bases; unmatched junction bases: 6. CDR3 sequence (DNA): TGTGCCAGCTTCATGAGCGGGAGCTACAATGAGCAGTTCTTC. This translates into CASFMSGSYNEQFF.

The genes are TRBV6-6 and TRBJ2-5; D is perhaps TRBD1 (6 bases). V gave up 4 bases and J gave up 1 base, with 10 bases separating them. Germline loops: CDR1 MNHNY, CDR2 SVGAGI (reference sequence). The CDR3 spans 14 residues. Here the CDR3 reads CASSSGQSQETQYF. The CDR3 region has the DNA TGTGCCAGCAGTTCCGGACAGAGCCAAGAGACCCAGTACTTC.

J is TRBJ2-1 and V is TRBV7-2; 10 bases align to TRBD2. CDR1 SGHTA and CDR2 FQGNSA come from the germline V gene. This CDR3 region has 15 residues. The trim removed 5 bases at V and 6 bases at J, leaving 7 bases unmatched. The CDR3 loop reads CASSRPGLAINEQFF. CDR3 nucleotide sequence: TGTGCCAGCAGCAGACCGGGACTAGCGATCAATGAGCAGTTCTTC.

V and J are TRBV19 and TRBJ1-5, with D perhaps TRBD1 (5 bases). CDR3 length: 13 amino acids. The germline V and J ends were trimmed by 10 bases and 4 bases, with 14 bases remaining between them. CDR1 and CDR2 (germline): LNHDA, SQIVND (reference sequence). The CDR3 protein is CATCMGTNQPQHF. For the CDR3, the DNA is TGTGCCACCTGCATGGGGACTAATCAGCCCCAGCATTTT.

The chain carries TRBV12-5 and TRBJ2-5; TRBD2 matches at 13 bases. Germline V lookup: CDR1 LGHNT, CDR2 FRNRAP. Trimming at V came to 6 bases and at J to 4 bases, leaving 5 bases not matched to a gene. The CDR3 is 15 residues long. In DNA, the CDR3 is TGTGCTAGTGGCTCGGGACTAGCGGGAAGAGAGACCCAGTACTTC. Translation: CASGSGLAGRETQYF.

The J gene is TRBJ1-2, the V gene TRBV7-9, with TRBD1 matching 9 bases. V was clipped by 5 bases and J by 7 bases; unmatched bases: 5. The germline V gene encodes CDR1 SEHNR and CDR2 FQNEAQ (reference sequence). This CDR3 comprises 13 residues. CDR3 residues: CASSQQGAGGYTF. The DNA of the CDR3 is TGTGCCAGCAGCCAACAGGGGGCTGGTGGCTACACCTTC.

This clone was observed a handful of times. CDR3 region: CASSMDRAQGYTF. CDR3 DNA sequence: TGTGCCAGCAGCATGGACAGGGCTCAAGGCTACACCTTC. This sequence joins TRBV7-2 and TRBJ1-2; 8 nucleotides align to TRBD1. J was trimmed by 8 bases and V by 5 bases; bases with no gene match: 7. CDR3 length equals 13 residues. CDR1 SGHTA and CDR2 FQGNSA come from the germline V gene.

This clone was seen a few times. The chain couples TRBV7-2 to TRBJ2-7; 16 bases align to TRBD2. Per germline, CDR1 SGHTA and CDR2 FQGNSA. Trimming removed 3 bases from V and 3 bases from J; junction bases left unmatched: 11. This CDR3 region has 19 residues. The CDR3 nucleotides read TGTGCCAGCAGCTTCCTTGGGACTAGCGGGAGGGAGGCCGTCTACGAGCAGTACTTC. Its protein product is CASSFLGTSGREAVYEQYF.

The genes are TRBV5-1 and TRBJ1-1, with a weak D call TRBD1 (6 bases). With 3 bases removed from V and 3 bases from J, the gap between germline ends came to 18 bases. The germline CDR1 and CDR2 sequences are SGHRS and YFSETQ. This CDR3 is 16 amino acids long. Written as DNA, the CDR3 is TGCGCCAGCAGCTCCCGACCAGGGACAACGGACACTGAAGCTTTCTTT. The encoded protein is CASSSRPGTTDTEAFF.

V usage is TRBV19 and J usage is TRBJ2-1; TRBD1 aligns across 9 bases. V shed 0 bases, J shed 6 bases, and the junction held 6 bases outside the gene matches. Germline V lookup: CDR1 LNHDA, CDR2 SQIVND (reference sequence). The CDR3 runs to 16 residues. The CDR3 DNA is TGTGCCAGTAGTATAGAGCGGGACAGGGTTGGCAATGAGCAGTTCTTC. This sequence encodes CASSIERDRVGNEQFF.